A selection of T cell receptor beta chains follows, all from one sample in a study of cytomegalovirus exposure and HLA in healthy donors. The table came from immunoSEQ multiplex PCR; TCRdb's copy has only in-frame clones and leaves some out. The sample records about 200,000 clones, 80% to 85% being singletons. Input material: PBMCs. The source of these receptors is a woman younger than 30 in good health and CMV-seronegative. The CDR3 runs from the conserved cysteine through the conserved F or W. D genes are given only for firm matches. For some rows the clone size is stated as once, few or many, or as a class when expanded; others skip it.

j_gene | d_gene | v_gene | abundance | CDR3nt | CDR3aa
TRBJ1-1 | . | TRBV13 | . | TGTGCCAGCGAGGTCGGTGGCACTGAAGCTTTCTTT | CASEVGGTEAFF
TRBJ2-4 | TRBD1 | TRBV7-2 | . | TGTGCCAGCAGCTTCCAGGACAGGGGCAACATTCAGTACTTC | CASSFQDRGNIQYF
TRBJ2-7 | TRBD2 | TRBV28 | . | TGTGCCAGCAGTTCTCGATCGGGACTAGCGGAATGCGAGCAGTACTTC | CASSSRSGLAECEQYF
TRBJ1-4 | TRBD1 | TRBV19 | . | TGTGCCAGTAGTATGGGAGGACAGGTCCAAATGAGGATTTTACTGTTTTTT | CASSMGGQVQMRILLFF
TRBJ1-3 | TRBD1 | TRBV6-5 | . | TGTGCCAGCAGTTACGGCCAGGGGGCCTCTGGAAACACCATATATTTT | CASSYGQGASGNTIYF
TRBJ1-1 | . | TRBV7-9 | . | TGTGCCAGCAGGGAAGGGGGGGCCGGAGAAGCTTTCTTT | CASREGGAGEAFF
TRBJ2-5 | TRBD2 | TRBV7-9 | . | TGTGCCAGCAGGCAAGCGGGAGTGGATGAGACCCAGTACTTC | CASRQAGVDETQYF
TRBJ1-5 | TRBD1 | TRBV2 | . | TGTGCCAGCAGTGAAGGGACAGGCCGGTATTGGCCCCAGCATTTT | CASSEGTGRYWPQHF
TRBJ1-1 | . | TRBV6-6 | . | TGTGCCAGCAGTTTGCAGGGTTTCAACACTGAAGCTTTCTTT | CASSLQGFNTEAFF
TRBJ2-3 | . | TRBV28 | . | TGTGCCAGCGGAGACCCAGGGGTCTCGACAGATACGCAGTATTTT | CASGDPGVSTDTQYF
TRBJ1-1 | TRBD1 | TRBV28 | once | TGTGCCAGCAGTTCAGGGGACAGGGGGCGGACTGAAGCTTTCTTT | CASSSGDRGRTEAFF
TRBJ2-5 | . | TRBV2 | once | TGTGCCAGCCGCGTGCGGGCAGCCCAAGAGACCCAGTACTTC | CASRVRAAQETQYF
TRBJ1-2 | . | TRBV7-9 | . | TGTGCCAGCAGCTCCTGGACAACTAACTATGGCTACACCTTC | CASSSWTTNYGYTF
TRBJ2-5 | . | TRBV10-1 | once | TGCGCCAGCAGTGCCGGGACAAGAGGAGAGACCCAGTACTTC | CASSAGTRGETQYF
TRBJ2-1 | . | TRBV6-5 | . | TGTGCCAGCAGTTATGATGGTACTCCGGTATTCGGGCAGTTCTTC | CASSYDGTPVFGQFF
TRBJ2-3 | . | TRBV28 | . | TGTGCCAGCGCAGGGTCCCCTACAGATACGCAGTATTTT | CASAGSPTDTQYF
TRBJ2-5 | TRBD2 | TRBV2 | . | TGTGCCAGCACCAAGGGGGGGACTAGGGCGGAAGAGCAGTACTTC | CASTKGGTRAEEQYF
TRBJ1-1 | . | TRBV7-2 | . | TGTGCCAGCAGCCAATTGGCAGAAGCTTTCTTT | CASSQLAEAFF
TRBJ2-7 | . | TRBV2 | few | TGTGCCAGACAGGGTCCCCACGAGCAGTACTTC | CARQGPHEQYF
TRBJ1-5 | . | TRBV5-4 | . | TGTGCCAGCAGTGAGGGCAATCAGCCCCAGCATTTT | CASSEGNQPQHF
TRBJ1-4 | . | TRBV19 | . | TGTGCCAGTAGCCTAACAGACAGACAAGAAAAACTGTTTTTT | CASSLTDRQEKLFF
TRBJ2-1 | TRBD1 | TRBV18 | once | TGTGCCAGCTCACCACTTCCGGGACAGGGAAGGAATGAGCAGTTCTTC | CASSPLPGQGRNEQFF
TRBJ2-7 | . | TRBV4-3 | . | TGCGCCAGCAGCCCCAACCAGGCGACCCGCTACGAGCAGTACTTC | CASSPNQATRYEQYF
TRBJ2-1 | . | TRBV2 | . | TGTGCCAGCAGTGATAAACGTCCGGGGCAGTTCTTC | CASSDKRPGQFF
TRBJ2-5 | . | TRBV7-2 | . | TGTGCCAGCAGATACTCCACAGGGACGGGGTCCCAGTACTTC | CASRYSTGTGSQYF
TRBJ2-7 | TRBD1 | TRBV5-6 | . | TGTGCCAGCAGCTTACTAAGGACAGGGGCAGCAGCCGAGCAGTACTTC | CASSLLRTGAAAEQYF
TRBJ1-6 | . | TRBV27 | once | TGTGCCAGCAGTATAGGACAGTGGCTCGATTCACCCCTCCACTTT | CASSIGQWLDSPLHF
TRBJ2-1 | TRBD1 | TRBV6-6 | . | TGTGCCAGCAGTTACGGACAGGGCAATCCCTACAATGAGCAGTTCTTC | CASSYGQGNPYNEQFF
TRBJ2-1 | TRBD2 | TRBV18 | . | TGTGCCAGCTCGGAGCGGCTAGCGGGGTACAATGAGCAGTTCTTC | CASSERLAGYNEQFF
TRBJ1-2 | . | TRBV4-1 | . | TGCGCCAGCAGCCAAACGTTACAGGGTGGCTATGGCTACACCTTC | CASSQTLQGGYGYTF
TRBJ2-1 | TRBD1 | TRBV5-6 | once | TGTGCCAGCAGCCCCGGGACAGGGGAGGTGGCAGGGACCGATGAGCAGTTCTTC | CASSPGTGEVAGTDEQFF
TRBJ2-3 | TRBD2 | TRBV29-1 | . | TGCAGCGTTGAAGTGACTAGCGGGTACACAGATACGCAGTATTTT | CSVEVTSGYTDTQYF
TRBJ2-1 | . | TRBV6-6 | . | TGTGCCAGCAGGATCGACTCGCCCAATGAGCAGTTCTTC | CASRIDSPNEQFF
TRBJ1-1 | . | TRBV9 | . | TGTGCCAGCAGCGTACTAGGAAACACTGAAGCTTTCTTT | CASSVLGNTEAFF
TRBJ2-5 | . | TRBV29-1 | . | TGCAGCGTCCCCGAAGAGACCCAGTACTTC | CSVPEETQYF
TRBJ2-3 | . | TRBV7-2 | . | TGTGCCAGCAGCTACTCCCCCGCAGGTCTCCTTATTGCAGATACGCAGTATTTT | CASSYSPAGLLIADTQYF
TRBJ1-1 | . | TRBV4-1 | few | TGCGCCAGCAGCCAAGATAGGATAGCGCGGGGCTCCTTT | CASSQDRIARGSF
TRBJ2-3 | . | TRBV27 | . | TGTGCCAGCCATGGAGGGTCTACGCAGTATTTT | CASHGGSTQYF
TRBJ1-1 | . | TRBV5-1 | . | TGCGCCAGCAGCTTGGGAGTAAACACTGAAGCTTTCTTT | CASSLGVNTEAFF
TRBJ2-5 | TRBD2 | TRBV30 | few | TGTGCCTACCGACTAGCGGGAGCCGAGACCCAGTACTTC | CAYRLAGAETQYF
TRBJ1-5 | TRBD1 | TRBV5-8 | . | TGTGCCAGCAGCTTGGTGACAGGGGCGCAGGGTGGGTATCAGCCCCAGCATTTT | CASSLVTGAQGGYQPQHF
TRBJ2-1 | TRBD2 | TRBV11-2 | . | TGTGCCAGCAGCTTAGAACGGACTAGCGCCTACAATGAGCAGTTCTTC | CASSLERTSAYNEQFF
TRBJ2-7 | . | TRBV5-1 | few | TGCGCCAGCAGCGAATCGACAGGATCACCTTCCTACGAGCAGTACTTC | CASSESTGSPSYEQYF
TRBJ2-2 | TRBD2 | TRBV18 | . | TGTGCCAGCTCAATGGTAGCGGGAGTCGGGACCGGGGAGCTGTTTTTT | CASSMVAGVGTGELFF
TRBJ2-5 | TRBD2 | TRBV18 | . | TGTGCCAGCTCACCACTCGCGGGAGGGCCAGAGACCCAGTACTTC | CASSPLAGGPETQYF
TRBJ2-3 | TRBD2 | TRBV18 | . | TGTGCCAGCTCCCGGACTAGGGCAGATACGCAGTATTTT | CASSRTRADTQYF
TRBJ1-2 | TRBD1 | TRBV10-1 | . | TGCGCCAGCAGTGAGTCGAGGACAGGGGTGACAGGCTACACCTTC | CASSESRTGVTGYTF
TRBJ1-4 | . | TRBV30 | . | TGTGCCTGGCTGTCGGACAGATCAAATGAAAAACTGTTTTTT | CAWLSDRSNEKLFF
TRBJ2-1 | . | TRBV29-1 | . | TGCAGCGCCTTGAGGGGGACCGGGCATGAGCAGTTCTTC | CSALRGTGHEQFF
TRBJ1-4 | . | TRBV4-2 | . | TGTGCCAGCAGCCAAGGGACAGACAATGAAAAACTGTTTTTT | CASSQGTDNEKLFF
TRBJ1-1 | TRBD1 | TRBV5-6 | . | TGTGCCAGCAGCCCAGGGGGGATGAACACTGAAGCTTTCTTT | CASSPGGMNTEAFF
TRBJ2-5 | TRBD2 | TRBV2 | . | TGTGCCAGCAAACTCAATCCGGGACTAGCGTTGGAGACCCAGTACTTC | CASKLNPGLALETQYF